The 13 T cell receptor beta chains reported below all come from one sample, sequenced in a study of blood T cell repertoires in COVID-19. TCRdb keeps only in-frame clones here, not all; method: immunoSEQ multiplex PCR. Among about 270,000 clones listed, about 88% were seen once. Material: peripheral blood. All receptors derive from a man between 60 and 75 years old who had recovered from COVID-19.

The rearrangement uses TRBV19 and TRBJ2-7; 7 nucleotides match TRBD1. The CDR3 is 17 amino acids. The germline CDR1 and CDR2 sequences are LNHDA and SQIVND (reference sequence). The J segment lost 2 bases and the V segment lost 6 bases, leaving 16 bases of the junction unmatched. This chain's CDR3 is CASSPIGAGGFTYEQYF. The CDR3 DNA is TGTGCCAGTAGCCCAATCGGGGCAGGGGGATTTACCTACGAGCAGTACTTC.

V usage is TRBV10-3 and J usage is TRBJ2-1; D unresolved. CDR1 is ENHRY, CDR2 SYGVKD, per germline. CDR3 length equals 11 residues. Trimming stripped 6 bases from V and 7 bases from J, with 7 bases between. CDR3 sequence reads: CAIRISNEQFF. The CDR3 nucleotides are TGTGCCATCAGAATCTCTAATGAGCAGTTCTTC.

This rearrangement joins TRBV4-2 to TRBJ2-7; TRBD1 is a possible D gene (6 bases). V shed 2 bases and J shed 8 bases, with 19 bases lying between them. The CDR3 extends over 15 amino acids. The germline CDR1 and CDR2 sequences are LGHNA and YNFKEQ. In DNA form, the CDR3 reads TGTGCCAGCAGCCAATTGACAGGTCCGGGTGAGAAGCAGTACTTC. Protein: CASSQLTGPGEKQYF.

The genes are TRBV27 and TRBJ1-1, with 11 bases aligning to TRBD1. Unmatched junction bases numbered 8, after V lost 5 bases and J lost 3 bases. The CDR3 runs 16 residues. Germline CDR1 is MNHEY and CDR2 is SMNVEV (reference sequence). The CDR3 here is CASSEDRGHLDTEAFF. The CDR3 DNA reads TGTGCCAGCAGTGAGGACAGGGGGCATTTAGACACTGAAGCTTTCTTT.

The CDR3 bases are TGTGCCAGTAGTATAAGCCACAGGGTAAACACTGAAGCTTTCTTT. This gives the protein CASSISHRVNTEAFF. This sequence joins TRBV19 and TRBJ1-1, with D perhaps matching TRBD1 (6 bases). The V end lost 2 bases, the J end lost 2 bases, and 12 bases lay between the germline ends. The CDR3 is 15 amino acids. Per the germline V gene, CDR1 is LNHDA and CDR2 is SQIVND (reference sequence).

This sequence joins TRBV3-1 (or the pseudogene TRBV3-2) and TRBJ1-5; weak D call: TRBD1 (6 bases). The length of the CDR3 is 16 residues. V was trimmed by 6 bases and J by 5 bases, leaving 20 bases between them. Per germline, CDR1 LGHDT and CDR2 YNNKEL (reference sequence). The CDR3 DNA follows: TGTGCCAGCAGTCTGGGAACCCGGGGGGCGCATCAGCCCCAGCATTTT. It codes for CASSLGTRGAHQPQHF.

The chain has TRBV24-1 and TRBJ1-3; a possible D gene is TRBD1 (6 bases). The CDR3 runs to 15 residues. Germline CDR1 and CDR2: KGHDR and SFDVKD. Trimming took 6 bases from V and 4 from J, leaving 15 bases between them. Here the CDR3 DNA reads TGTGCCACCAGTCCCTCCCCAACAGGGGGAAACACCATATATTTT. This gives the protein CATSPSPTGGNTIYF.

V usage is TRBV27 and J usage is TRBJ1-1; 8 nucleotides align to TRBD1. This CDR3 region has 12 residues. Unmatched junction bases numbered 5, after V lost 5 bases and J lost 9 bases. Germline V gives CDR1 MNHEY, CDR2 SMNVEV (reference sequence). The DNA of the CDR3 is TGTGCCAGCAGTCCGGACAGGGTAAAAGCTTTCTTT. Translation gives CASSPDRVKAFF.

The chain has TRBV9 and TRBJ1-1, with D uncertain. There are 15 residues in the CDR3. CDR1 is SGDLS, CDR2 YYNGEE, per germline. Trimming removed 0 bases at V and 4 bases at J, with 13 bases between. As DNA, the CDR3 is TGTGCCAGCAGCGTAGGCCCTGAGGTTTCCACTGAAGCTTTCTTT. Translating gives CASSVGPEVSTEAFF.

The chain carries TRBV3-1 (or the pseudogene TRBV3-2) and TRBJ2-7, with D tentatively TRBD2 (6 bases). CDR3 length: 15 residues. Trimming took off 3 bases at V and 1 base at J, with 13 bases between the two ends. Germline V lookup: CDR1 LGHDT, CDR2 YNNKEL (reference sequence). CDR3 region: CASSHRDSRSYEQYF. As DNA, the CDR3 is TGTGCCAGCAGCCATCGGGACTCACGATCCTACGAGCAGTACTTC.

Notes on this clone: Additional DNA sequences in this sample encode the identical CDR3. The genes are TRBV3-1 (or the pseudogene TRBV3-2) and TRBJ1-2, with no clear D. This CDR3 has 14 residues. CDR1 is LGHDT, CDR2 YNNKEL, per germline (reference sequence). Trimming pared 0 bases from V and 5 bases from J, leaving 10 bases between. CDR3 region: CASSQDGRGYGYTF. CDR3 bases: TGTGCCAGCAGCCAAGATGGCCGAGGGTATGGCTACACCTTC.

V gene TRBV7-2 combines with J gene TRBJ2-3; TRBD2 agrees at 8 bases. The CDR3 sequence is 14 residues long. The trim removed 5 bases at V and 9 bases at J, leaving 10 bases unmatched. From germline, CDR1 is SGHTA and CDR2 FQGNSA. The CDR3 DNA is TGTGCCAGCAGCCGTTCCGCGGGGGGCTACACGCAGTATTTT. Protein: CASSRSAGGYTQYF. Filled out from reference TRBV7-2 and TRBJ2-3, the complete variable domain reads GAGVSQSPSNKVTEKGKDVELRCDPISGHTALYWYRQSLGQGLEFLIYFQGNSAPDKSGLPSDRFSAERTGGSVSTLTIQRTQQEDSAVYLCASSRSAGGYTQYFGPGTRLTVL.

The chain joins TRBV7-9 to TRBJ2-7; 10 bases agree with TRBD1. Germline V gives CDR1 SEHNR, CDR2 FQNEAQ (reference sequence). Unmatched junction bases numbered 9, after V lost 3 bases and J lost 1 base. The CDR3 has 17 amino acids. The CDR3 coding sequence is TGTGCCAGCAGCTTCGGACAGGGGGGGATAATGTCCTACGAGCAGTACTTC. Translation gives CASSFGQGGIMSYEQYF.